This T cell receptor (beta chain) was recovered during a study of cytomegalovirus exposure and HLA in healthy donors. Notes on the study in general: In vitro work confirmed that a few CMV-associated chains recognize CMV antigens. Associated with cytomegalovirus, according to the listing, were around 160 TCR beta chains.

With respect to this clone: Its antigen is unknown.

Germline CDR1 SGHRS, CDR2 YFSETQ. The ends were cut back, 1 base at V and 4 bases at J, with 11 bases in the middle. This CDR3 has 15 amino acids. Clones were read by immunoSEQ multiplex PCR, and TCRdb kept only the in-frame ones, dropping some. Counted here are tens of thousands of clones, approximately 92% occurring once; the ten biggest clones make up about 1%. The V call is TRBV5-1, the J call TRBJ2-2; D possibly corresponds to TRBD2 (5 bases). This receptor was taken from a man aged 18-30 years in good health and CMV-seronegative. Sequencing used PBMCs. In nucleotides, the CDR3 is TGCGCCAGCAGCTTGCGGAGCGAGGGCACCGGGGAGCTGTTTTTT. Residues: CASSLRSEGTGELFF.